The sequence of this TCR beta chain was determined in a study of blood T cell repertoires in COVID-19 (dated by TCRdb to 2020 to 2022). In terms of the full investigation: Samples covering the acute and convalescent phases of COVID-19 were provided by collaborators in the United States, Italy and Spain. Samples were obtained from the ongoing ImmuneRACE study (first 160 participants) and from 1,200 or so subjects provided by 6 global collaborators. A freely available public database, intended as a resource for researchers studying the immune response to SARS-CoV-2, is where the repertoires were released. Where HLA class I and class II types were available, the types were taken from metadata supplied by the sample provider, not from assay-based typing. Subjects who had been exposed to COVID-19, were actively infected with it, or had recovered from it provided the deeply sampled blood TCRbeta repertoires that made up the dataset. The prospective study material was composed of cDNA or gDNA derived from T cells, B-cell-depleted T cells, or PBMCs. A de-identified subject ID, COVID-19 status, age in years and sex were almost always included in the sample metadata. What the research found in general, with its limitations: The amount of clinical and demographic metadata varied by source and participant and was provided uncurated.

The immunoSEQ Assay, a bias-controlled multiplex PCR, was used to amplify TCRbeta CDR3 regions from genomic DNA. Processing in the source paper ran as follows. Within the assay, amplification of reference gene primers was used to estimate how many nucleated cells each sample contained. To quantify the absolute abundance of each unique TCRbeta CDR3 rearrangement, sequence reads were collapsed and filtered. Productive Simpson clonality was computed per sample as the square root of Simpson's diversity index over productive rearrangements. TCRdb obtained this table from immuneACCESS and retained in-frame rearrangements with V and J assigned. These tables miss some clones; where compared with another copy, unresolved V genes account for less than half of the shortfall, and the remainder is unexplained. That table is the source of V, J and clone size, and D and trimming were worked out from the DNA. Across this sample there are fewer than 300,000 clones, with approximately 90% seen only once. Under 14% of the sample belongs to the ten largest clones.

The germline V gene sets CDR1 to SNHLY and CDR2 to FYNNEI. The junction shows trimming of 5 bases on V and 0 bases on J, plus 8 bases between the germline ends. The CDR3 holds 14 amino acids from the cysteine to the phenylalanine. Only the CDR3 portion is preserved as DNA: 42 bases, with reading frame beginning at the first base. Note on this clone: Its recognized antigen is unknown. Base qualities are not recorded, but no much larger clone differs from it by a single base.

In Seattle, one collaborating source enrolled patients while the infection was active and tracked those patients longitudinally over the course of disease. Each collaborating institution followed its own protocols to collect whole blood in K2EDTA tubes. For TCRbeta analysis, collaborators shipped samples as frozen whole blood, isolated PBMCs, or DNA extracted from either of those sample types. The rearrangement combines TRBV2 with TRBJ1-5; perhaps TRBD1 is the D gene, with 5 bases matching. The clonotype comes from a man in his forties or fifties with COVID-19, enrolled during active disease. Sequencing was performed on peripheral blood. The CDR3 region: CASSPGYSNQPQHF. The bases read TGTGCCAGCAGTCCAGGGTATAGCAATCAGCCCCAGCATTTT.